This T cell receptor beta chain was sequenced for a study of patients and donors after allogeneic stem cell transplantation. TCRdb called the RT-PCR reads again in MiXCR, with one record for every CDR3 protein. The sample has fewer than 180,000 distinct CDR3 sequences; over 35% are singletons. Germline-derived CDR1 and CDR2 are LGHNA and YSLEER. V shed 1 base and J shed 9 bases, with 13 bases lying between them. This CDR3 region has 14 residues. The TCR comes from a human donor who was either an allogeneic HSCT recipient or a stem cell or donor lymphocyte infusion donor (not recorded which). It is not recorded whose cells these are; they may come from a transplant donor. What was sequenced was blood, either unsorted or a sorted T cell fraction (not recorded which). This chain connects TRBV4-3 to TRBJ2-1; D perhaps matches TRBD1 (5 bases). The CDR3 DNA is TGCGCCAGCAGCCAAGGACCCCAGGGCGGTGAGCAGTTCTTC. Amino acids: CASSQGPQGGEQFF.